These 17 T cell receptor beta chains share one sample of origin, sequenced in a study of CD8+CD57+ T cells in acquired aplastic anemia. For CDR3 and TCR beta VDJ profiling, genomic DNA was the template used. TCRdb used MiXCR to reprocess the reads, holding one entry per CDR3 protein. The table shows 300,000 or so distinct CDR3 sequences, with 45% to 65% occurring only once. CD8+CD57+ cell expansion, shown by flow cytometry, had occurred in the patients selected for sequencing. Sequencing was carried out using sorted CD4+, CD8+, or CD8+CD57+ T cells (not recorded which) from PBMCs. The receptors shown here come from a human donor with aplastic anemia.

The chain couples TRBV11-1 to TRBJ1-1; no clear D. Germline assignment: CDR1 SGHAT and CDR2 FQDESV (reference sequence). This CDR3 has 14 amino acids. V was shortened by 5 bases and J by 10 bases, with 20 bases between the two germline ends. The CDR3 region has the DNA TGTGCCAGCAGCACATACGGGATCACCGGAGGAGCTTTCTTT. Translation gives CASSTYGITGGAFF.

The chain carries TRBV19 and TRBJ1-6, with 7 bases lining up with TRBD1. The CDR3 runs to 13 residues. V was clipped by 7 bases and J by 10 bases; unmatched bases: 7. Germline CDR1 reads LNHDA; CDR2 reads SQIVND (reference sequence). The CDR3 spells CASTTTGDSPLHF. The CDR3 DNA reads as TGTGCCAGTACCACTACAGGGGACTCACCCCTCCACTTT.

Turning to this clonotype: The CDR3 carries no conserved terminal phenylalanine or tryptophan, so it likely arises from a read error. The rearrangement links TRBV5-1 to TRBJ1-2; 9 bases align to TRBD1. CDR1 is SGHRS and CDR2 is YFSETQ in the germline V gene. The CDR3 sequence is 15 residues long. V dropped 4 bases and J dropped 7; count of bases not matched to a gene: 11. CDR3 region: CASSLRDREQGGYTL. Here the CDR3 DNA reads TGCGCCAGCAGCCTCCGGGACAGGGAGCAAGGTGGCTACACCCTC.

The table lists this clonotype with many counts. This chain joins TRBV14 and TRBJ2-3; a possible D gene is TRBD1 (6 bases). Germline V gives CDR1 SGHDN, CDR2 FVKESK. V lost 4 bases to trimming and J lost 1 base, with 15 bases between them. The CDR3 contains 16 residues. The CDR3 sequence: CASSPERRTGTDTQYF. In DNA, the CDR3 is TGTGCCAGCAGCCCGGAGAGACGGACAGGCACAGATACGCAGTATTTT.

The genes are TRBV4-1 and TRBJ2-6; no clear D. V gave up 1 base and J gave up 1 base, with 5 bases separating them. Germline CDR1 reads MGHRA; CDR2 reads YSYEKL. CDR3 size: 15 residues. CDR3 protein: CASSQGVSGANVLTF. CDR3 nucleotides: TGCGCCAGCAGCCAAGGAGTGTCTGGGGCCAACGTCCTGACTTTC.

This chain uses TRBV5-1 with TRBJ2-7, with D unresolved. CDR3 length equals 16 residues. The germline V gene encodes CDR1 SGHRS and CDR2 YFSETQ. V was trimmed by 0 bases and J by 1 base, leaving 14 bases between them. CDR3 loop: CASSLGNLIPSYEQYF. Here the CDR3 DNA reads TGCGCCAGCAGCTTGGGTAACCTGATCCCTTCCTACGAGCAGTACTTC.

The chain uses TRBV20-1 and TRBJ2-1; 9 bases line up with TRBD1. Germline values: CDR1 DFQATT, CDR2 SNEGSKA (reference sequence). The CDR3 loop spans 16 amino acids. Unmatched junction bases numbered 12, after V lost 2 bases and J lost 7 bases. The CDR3 DNA follows: TGCAGTGCTAGACGCCCCCGGGACAGGGTTTCTAATGAGCAGTTCTTC. Translated, it gives CSARRPRDRVSNEQFF.

The chain has TRBV7-2 and TRBJ1-2; TRBD1 matches at 9 bases. Looked up from germline, CDR1 is SGHTA and CDR2 is FQGNSA. V shed 5 bases and J 2 bases; nucleotides not matched to a gene: 6. The CDR3 is made up of 15 amino acids. The CDR3 coding sequence is TGTGCCAGCAGCGTATCCGGGACAGGGAACTATGGCTACACCTTC. This codes for CASSVSGTGNYGYTF.

The chain employs TRBV7-9 and TRBJ1-1; the D is unclear. This CDR3 has 12 residues. CDR1 SEHNR and CDR2 FQNEAQ come from the germline V gene (reference sequence). V lost 5 bases and J 2 bases, leaving 6 bases between the germline ends. CDR3 in amino acids: CASSPDNTEAFF. In DNA form, the CDR3 reads TGTGCCAGCAGCCCGGATAACACTGAAGCTTTCTTT.

The CDR3 DNA reads TGTGCCAGCAGCGTAGGTAGCGGGAGCGTGTGGAATGAGCAGTTCTTC. It is translated as CASSVGSGSVWNEQFF. The V and J genes are TRBV9 and TRBJ2-1; TRBD2 agrees at 9 bases. Unmatched junction bases numbered 8, after V lost 0 bases and J lost 7 bases. The CDR3 is made up of 16 amino acids. Germline V gene data show CDR1 as SGDLS and CDR2 as YYNGEE.

This chain links TRBV7-6 with TRBJ1-5; no firm D call. Germline values: CDR1 SGHVS, CDR2 FNYEAQ. The CDR3 spans 14 residues. V lost 1 base and J 5 bases, leaving 9 bases between the germline ends. CDR3 DNA sequence: TGTGCCAGCAGCTTAGTTGGTCGGGATCAGCCCCAGCATTTT. This codes for CASSLVGRDQPQHF.

The J gene is TRBJ1-1, the V gene TRBV2; perhaps TRBD1 as D (6 bases). CDR1 SNHLY and CDR2 FYNNEI come from the germline V gene. The germline V and J ends were trimmed by 7 bases and 0 bases, with 9 bases remaining between them. The CDR3 has 13 residues. The CDR3 region is CASIGGMNTEAFF. The CDR3 coding sequence is TGTGCCAGCATTGGGGGCATGAACACTGAAGCTTTCTTT.

Notes on this clonotype: A single base separates this from a much larger clone, so it may be a read error. The chain combines TRBV6-9 with TRBJ1-2, with D unclear. This CDR3 region has 14 residues. Trimming pared 6 bases from V and 4 bases from J, leaving 15 bases between. In germline, CDR1 is MNHGY, CDR2 SVAAGI. CDR3 in amino acids: CASREPGRSYGYTF. The CDR3 bases are TGTGCCAGCAGGGAACCGGGCAGATCCTATGGCTACACCTTC.

In the case of this clonotype: Lacking the conserved final phenylalanine or tryptophan, this CDR3 likely reflects a read error. V usage is TRBV7-9 and J usage is TRBJ1-1; no definite D call. Germline loops: CDR1 SEHNR, CDR2 FQNEAQ (reference sequence). The length of the CDR3 is 12 residues. V shed 5 bases and J shed 11 bases, with 15 bases lying between them. The CDR3 DNA is TGTGCCAGCAGCCTAGGTGCCTCCCGTGCTTTCCTT. Amino acid sequence: CASSLGASRAFL.

This clonotype was observed a handful of times. The V call is TRBV7-9, the J call TRBJ2-3, with 9 bases aligning to TRBD2. The CDR3 loop spans 15 amino acids. Germline CDR1 reads SEHNR; CDR2 reads FQNEAQ (reference sequence). Trimming removed 4 bases from V and 0 bases from J; junction bases left unmatched: 2. CDR3 coding DNA: TGTGCCAGCAGCTCCGGGACTAGCAGCACAGATACGCAGTATTTT. Protein sequence: CASSSGTSSTDTQYF.

The chain employs TRBV6-5 and TRBJ1-2, with D perhaps TRBD1 (6 bases). Germline V gene data show CDR1 as MNHEY and CDR2 as SVGAGI. This CDR3 region has 12 residues. Trimming removed 11 bases at V and 3 bases at J, with 13 bases between. The CDR3 nucleotides are TGTGCCGCCCGGGACAAGCACTATGGCTACACCTTC. Translated, it gives CAARDKHYGYTF.

The table lists this clonotype with many counts. This chain links TRBV5-6 with TRBJ2-3; 8 bases align to TRBD2. V lost 1 base, J lost 6 bases, and 7 bases stayed unmatched. This CDR3 comprises 15 residues. Germline CDR1 is SGHDT and CDR2 is YYEEEE. The CDR3 DNA reads TGTGCCAGCAGCTTGTCGCGGGGGGCGGCGGATACGCAGTATTTT. This codes for CASSLSRGAADTQYF.